This T cell receptor beta chain was sequenced in a study of T cell repertoires in cytomegalovirus infection. Study-wide context: Selection of CMV epitopes for the study included recently identified HLA-C-restricted and well-studied HLA-B-restricted ones. Public TCR beta signatures indicated both CMV infection and matching HLA type.

TCRdb independently ran MiXCR on the reads; one entry per CDR3 protein. The repertoire has about 900,000 distinct CDR3 sequences, around 30% of them found once; the top ten carry about an eighth. Worth noting for this clonotype: The antigen is unknown.

Study outcomes and limitations: In two of eight donors, the top clonotype was HLA-C-restricted CMV-specific.

Trimming took 5 bases from V and 0 from J, leaving 11 bases between them. From germline, CDR1 is SEHNR and CDR2 FQNEAQ (reference sequence). The CDR3 is made up of 15 amino acids. The chain recombines TRBV7-9 with TRBJ2-1; D uncertain. Sequenced material: cultured CD8+ T cells from PBMCs, taken from culture after CMV antigen stimulation. The clonotype was recovered from a human donor in good health (CMV status not recorded). Some clones in this sample may be carry-over from other donors' samples. The chain's CDR3 is CASSGVPNSYNEQFF. In DNA form, the CDR3 reads TGTGCCAGCAGCGGGGTGCCCAACTCCTACAATGAGCAGTTCTTC.